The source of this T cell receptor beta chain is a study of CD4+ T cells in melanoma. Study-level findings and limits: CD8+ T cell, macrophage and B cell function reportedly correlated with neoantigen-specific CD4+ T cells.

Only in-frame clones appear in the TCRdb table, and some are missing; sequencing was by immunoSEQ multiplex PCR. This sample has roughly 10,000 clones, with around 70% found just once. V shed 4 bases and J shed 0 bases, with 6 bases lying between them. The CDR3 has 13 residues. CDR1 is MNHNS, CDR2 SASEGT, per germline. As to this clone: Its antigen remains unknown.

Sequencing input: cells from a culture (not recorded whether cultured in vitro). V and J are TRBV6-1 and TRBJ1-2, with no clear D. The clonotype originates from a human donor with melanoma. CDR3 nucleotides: TGTGCCAGCAGTGTCAGGTCTAACTATGGCTACACCTTC. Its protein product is CASSVRSNYGYTF.